Sequencing of this T cell receptor beta chain was carried out in a study of T cell repertoires in cytomegalovirus infection. Study summary: Both a matching HLA type and CMV infection were indicated by public TCR beta signatures.

Findings of the study overall: Cumulative frequency (of public TCR beta family members) identified carriers of CMV plus the relevant HLA.

MiXCR, applied by TCRdb to the reads, yields one record per CDR3 protein. The sample contains approximately 500,000 distinct CDR3 sequences, approximately 15% of which appear only once. V shed 5 bases and J 1 base; nucleotides not matched to a gene: 7. Germline CDR1 is MNHEY and CDR2 is SMNVEV (reference sequence). The CDR3 has 15 amino acids. On this clonotype itself: Its specificity is not known.

The chain links TRBV27 to TRBJ2-7; the match to TRBD2 covers 8 bases. The sequence was collected from a human donor in good health (CMV status not recorded). Some clones in this sample may be carry-over from other donors' samples. Sequencing was carried out using CD8+ T cells from PBMCs. The CDR3 loop reads CASSPRGVGSYEQYF. In DNA form, the CDR3 reads TGTGCCAGCAGTCCGCGGGGGGTAGGGTCCTACGAGCAGTACTTC.